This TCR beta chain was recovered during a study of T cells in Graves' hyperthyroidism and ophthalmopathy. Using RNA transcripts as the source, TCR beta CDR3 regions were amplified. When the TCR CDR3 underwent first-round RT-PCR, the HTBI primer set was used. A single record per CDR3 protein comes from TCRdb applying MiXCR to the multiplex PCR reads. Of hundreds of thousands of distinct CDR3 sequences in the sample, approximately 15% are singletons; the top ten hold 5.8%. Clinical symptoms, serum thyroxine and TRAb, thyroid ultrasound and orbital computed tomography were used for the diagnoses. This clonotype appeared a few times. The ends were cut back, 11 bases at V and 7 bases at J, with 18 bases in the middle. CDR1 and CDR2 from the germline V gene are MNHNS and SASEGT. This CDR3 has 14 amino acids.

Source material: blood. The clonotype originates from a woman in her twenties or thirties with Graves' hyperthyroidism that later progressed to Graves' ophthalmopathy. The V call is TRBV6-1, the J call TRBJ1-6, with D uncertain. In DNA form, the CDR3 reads TGTGCCTCCTCATTACGGAGGCGGAATTCACCCCTCCACTTT. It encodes CASSLRRRNSPLHF.